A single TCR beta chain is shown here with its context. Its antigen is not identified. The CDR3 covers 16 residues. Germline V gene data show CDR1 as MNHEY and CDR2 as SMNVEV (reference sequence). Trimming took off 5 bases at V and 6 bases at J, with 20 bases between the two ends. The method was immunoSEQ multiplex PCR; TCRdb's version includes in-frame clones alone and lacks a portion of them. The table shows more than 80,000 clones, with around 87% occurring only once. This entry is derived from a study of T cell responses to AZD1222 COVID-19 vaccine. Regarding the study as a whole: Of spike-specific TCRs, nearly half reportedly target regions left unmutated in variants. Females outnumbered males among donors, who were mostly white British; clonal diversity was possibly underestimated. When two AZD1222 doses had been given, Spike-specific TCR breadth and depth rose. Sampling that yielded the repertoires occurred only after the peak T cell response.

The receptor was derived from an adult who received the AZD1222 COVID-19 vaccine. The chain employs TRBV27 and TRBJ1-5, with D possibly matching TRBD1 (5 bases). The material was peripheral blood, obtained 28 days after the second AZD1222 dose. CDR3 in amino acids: CASSELRGAAGQPQHF. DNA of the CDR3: TGTGCCAGCAGTGAACTCCGCGGGGCGGCGGGTCAGCCCCAGCATTTT.